A single sample gave rise to the 27 T cell receptor beta chains below, sequenced in a study of cytomegalovirus exposure and HLA in healthy donors. This PCR relied on a set of 60 Vbeta primers and 13 Jbeta primers. Assay: immunoSEQ multiplex PCR; the TCRdb copy retains only in-frame clones and omits some. The sample lists about 82,000 clones; roughly 72% were seen once. Sequencing was performed on PBMCs. The receptors derive from a woman aged 45 to 65 in good health and CMV-seropositive.

The rearrangement joins TRBV6-1 to TRBJ2-7; 8 nucleotides line up with TRBD1. The CDR3 consists of 14 residues. Germline CDR1 MNHNS, CDR2 SASEGT. J gave up 3 bases and V 3 bases, and 4 bases lay outside the gene matches. CDR3 residues: CASSETGAYYEQYF. CDR3 bases: TGTGCCAGCAGTGAGACAGGGGCGTACTACGAGCAGTACTTC.

This clone showed up just a few times. The chain links TRBV5-6 to TRBJ1-4, with 7 bases lining up with TRBD1. After removal of 3 bases from V and 8 bases from J, the junction contained 7 bases not matched to a gene. This CDR3 is built from 14 residues. Germline-derived CDR1 and CDR2 are SGHDT and YYEEEE. CDR3 residues: CASSYPDRSEKLFF. For the CDR3, the DNA is TGTGCCAGCAGCTACCCGGACAGGTCGGAAAAACTGTTTTTT.

This chain links TRBV7-3 with TRBJ2-2; 7 bases are a match to TRBD2. The CDR3 totals 16 residues. Germline CDR1 SGHTA, CDR2 FQGTGA. V lost 0 bases to trimming and J lost 9 bases; unmatched junction nucleotides: 10. CDR3 residues: CASSLTPGLGHRELFF. The CDR3, as DNA: TGTGCCAGCAGCTTAACGCCTGGACTAGGGCACCGGGAGCTGTTTTTT.

The rearrangement joins TRBV6-1 to TRBJ2-5; 9 positions agree with TRBD1. Germline V gene sequence: CDR1 MNHNS, CDR2 SASEGT. V trimming: 4 bases; J trimming: 5 bases; junction bases outside the gene matches: 2. This CDR3 is built from 13 residues. CDR3 sequence (DNA): TGTGCCAGCAGTGGAGGACAGGGGGAGACCCAGTACTTC. It specifies CASSGGQGETQYF.

This clone was observed a few times. The J gene is TRBJ2-3, the V gene TRBV2; 7 positions match TRBD2. V gave up 3 bases and J gave up 4 bases; unmatched junction bases: 10. The CDR3 spans 16 residues. Germline CDR1 SNHLY, CDR2 FYNNEI. The CDR3 region is CASSDPAGVRADTQYF. The CDR3 bases are TGTGCCAGCAGTGACCCGGCGGGAGTTCGGGCAGATACGCAGTATTTT.

V is TRBV29-1 and J is TRBJ1-2; a weak D match, TRBD1 (6 bases). The CDR3 loop spans 13 amino acids. Germline loops: CDR1 SQVTM, CDR2 ANQGSEA. V was pared by 0 bases and J by 2 bases, with 7 bases between. CDR3 nucleotide sequence: TGCAGCGTTGAAGAACAGGGAAACTATGGCTACACCTTC. Its translation is CSVEEQGNYGYTF.

The sample holds a few counts of this clone. V and J are TRBV19 and TRBJ1-1; D is possibly TRBD1 (5 bases). Germline assignment: CDR1 LNHDA and CDR2 SQIVND (reference sequence). This CDR3 is built from 14 residues. Trimming stripped 7 bases from V and 0 bases from J, with 12 bases between. CDR3 DNA sequence: TGTGCCAGTATCGCGACAGTCATGAACACTGAAGCTTTCTTT. Its translation: CASIATVMNTEAFF. Full variable domain (outside the CDR3, taken from reference TRBV19 and TRBJ1-1): DGGITQSPKYLFRKEGQNVTLSCEQNLNHDAMYWYRQDPGQGLRLIYYSQIVNDFQKGDIAEGYSVSREKKESFPLTVTSAQKNPTAFYLCASIATVMNTEAFFGQGTRLTVV.

The V call is TRBV28, the J call TRBJ2-1; a possible D gene is TRBD2 (7 bases). The V and J ends lost 8 bases and 2 bases respectively, with 13 bases between them. Germline V gene sequence: CDR1 MDHEN, CDR2 SYDVKM. The CDR3 has 14 residues. CDR3 nucleotide sequence: TGTGCCAGCGGGGGGGGGACACCCTACAATGAGCAGTTCTTC. Its protein product is CASGGGTPYNEQFF.

This clone was counted between two and nine times. The chain employs TRBV11-2 and TRBJ1-2; the match to TRBD1 covers 7 bases. Germline CDR1 is SGHAT and CDR2 is FQNNGV. The V and J ends lost 4 bases and 4 bases, in that order; junction bases with no gene match: 9. The CDR3 runs 15 residues. The CDR3 sequence is CASSSTEDRRYGYTF. Here the CDR3 DNA reads TGTGCCAGCAGCTCAACAGAGGACAGGCGCTATGGCTACACCTTC.

This chain connects TRBV15 to TRBJ2-7; D not certain. Germline V CDR1 and CDR2: LNHNV, YYDKDF (reference sequence). V lost 1 base, J lost 3 bases, and 10 bases lay in between. There are 14 residues in the CDR3. CDR3 loop: CATSRGFSLYEQYF. As DNA, the CDR3 is TGTGCCACCAGCAGAGGATTTTCACTCTACGAGCAGTACTTC.

The genes are TRBV7-8 and TRBJ1-1; 9 positions agree with TRBD1. CDR3 size: 16 residues. In germline, CDR1 is SGHVS, CDR2 FQNEAQ. With 5 bases clipped from V and 0 bases from J, the junction kept 7 bases outside the gene matches. Here the CDR3 DNA reads TGTGCCAGCAGCGCTCACAGGGGGCGCATGAACACTGAAGCTTTCTTT. This gives the protein CASSAHRGRMNTEAFF.

The sample holds a few counts of this clone. This chain connects TRBV5-4 to TRBJ2-5; D uncertain. Germline lookup yields CDR1 SGHNT and CDR2 YYREEE (reference sequence). V gave up 10 bases and J gave up 3 bases, with 10 bases separating them. The CDR3 runs 11 residues. The CDR3 loop is CAFSLEETQYF. For the CDR3, the DNA is TGTGCCTTTTCATTAGAAGAGACCCAGTACTTC.

J is TRBJ1-5 and V is TRBV27, with D maybe TRBD1 (5 bases). Germline V gives CDR1 MNHEY, CDR2 SMNVEV (reference sequence). V gave up 10 bases and J gave up 3 bases, with 28 bases separating them. CDR3 length: 18 amino acids. The CDR3 DNA reads as TGTGCCACCCCAAGGGTTCGGGGGAGAGAGGGGAACAATCAGCCCCAGCATTTT. As protein: CATPRVRGREGNNQPQHF.

The chain carries TRBV6-5 and TRBJ2-1, with 12 nucleotides matching TRBD2. This CDR3 is 16 amino acids long. V lost 2 bases, J lost 7 bases, and 6 bases stayed unmatched. The germline V gene encodes CDR1 MNHEY and CDR2 SVGAGI. CDR3 sequence (DNA): TGTGCCAGCAGTTACGCGACTAGCGGGAGTGGTAATGAGCAGTTCTTC. Translated: CASSYATSGSGNEQFF.

This clone was picked up a small number of times. V and J are TRBV7-9 and TRBJ1-2, with D unresolved. CDR3 length: 16 amino acids. The V end lost 1 base, the J end lost 4 bases, and 16 bases lay between the germline ends. The germline gives CDR1 SEHNR, CDR2 FQNEAQ (reference sequence). CDR3 loop: CASSLDGAPRGYGYTF. In DNA form, the CDR3 reads TGTGCCAGCAGCTTAGACGGCGCCCCGCGCGGCTATGGCTACACCTTC.

This clone was seen only a few times. The CDR3 DNA reads TGTGCCTGGAGTGTATTGGGGAGTGGGGCCGGGGAGCTGTTTTTT. It specifies CAWSVLGSGAGELFF. The gene calls are TRBV30 and TRBJ2-2; D might be TRBD2 (5 bases). Germline V lookup: CDR1 GTSNPN, CDR2 SVGIG (reference sequence). The V and J ends lost 0 bases and 6 bases respectively, with 14 bases between them. This CDR3 spans 15 amino acids.

This chain uses TRBV6-4 with TRBJ2-1; 8 bases map to TRBD2. Germline values: CDR1 MRHNA, CDR2 SNTAGT. The V and J ends lost 11 bases and 9 bases, in that order; junction bases with no gene match: 15. The CDR3 extends over 14 amino acids. The CDR3 sequence: CASSKVAGRVEQFF. The DNA of the CDR3 is TGTGCCTCCTCTAAAGTAGCGGGACGGGTTGAGCAGTTCTTC.

This chain joins TRBV6-5 and TRBJ2-7, with 7 nucleotides matching TRBD2. CDR1 and CDR2 (germline): MNHEY, SVGAGI. The CDR3 sequence is 13 residues long. V shed 2 bases and J 7 bases; nucleotides not matched to a gene: 5. CDR3 residues: CASSYGGGLEQYF. The CDR3 DNA is TGTGCCAGCAGTTACGGCGGGGGTCTGGAGCAGTACTTC.

The chain links TRBV28 to TRBJ2-1, with TRBD2 matching 12 bases. This CDR3 comprises 15 residues. CDR1 MDHEN and CDR2 SYDVKM come from the germline V gene. The V gene end was trimmed by 4 bases and the J gene end by 7 bases; junction bases not matched to a gene: 5. DNA for the CDR3: TGTGCCAGCAGTTGGACTAGCGGGAATAATAATGAGCAGTTCTTC. This codes for CASSWTSGNNNEQFF.

The chain joins TRBV7-2 to TRBJ2-3; D is uncertain. The CDR3 totals 13 residues. Germline CDR1 is SGHTA and CDR2 is FQGNSA. V was pared by 1 base and J by 2 bases, with 4 bases between. In nucleotides, the CDR3 is TGTGCCAGCAGCTTAGACTTCACAGATACGCAGTATTTT. Translating it yields CASSLDFTDTQYF.

J is TRBJ1-1 and V is TRBV9, with 7 bases that match TRBD1. The germline CDR1 and CDR2 sequences are SGDLS and YYNGEE. The CDR3 has 14 residues. With V trimmed by 4 bases and J by 0 bases, 3 bases remained unmatched. CDR3 protein: CASSTGEVNTEAFF. CDR3 sequence (DNA): TGTGCCAGCAGCACAGGGGAAGTGAACACTGAAGCTTTCTTT.

This chain links TRBV11-3 with TRBJ2-1, with 7 bases lining up with TRBD2. CDR1 and CDR2 (germline): SGHNT, YENEEA. With V trimmed by 4 bases and J by 7 bases, 7 bases remained unmatched. This CDR3 comprises 14 residues. The CDR3 nucleotides read TGTGCCAGCAGCTCCGGCGGGAGCTCGAATGAGCAGTTCTTC. Its protein product is CASSSGGSSNEQFF.

The V call is TRBV14, the J call TRBJ2-1, with 8 bases identical to TRBD1. The V segment lost 1 base and the J segment 8 bases; nucleotides outside the gene matches: 10. Germline-derived CDR1 and CDR2 are SGHDN and FVKESK. The CDR3 is 16 residues long. DNA for the CDR3: TGTGCCAGCAGCCAAGTCTGGCCGGACAGGGAGTATGAGCAGTTCTTC. Amino acid sequence: CASSQVWPDREYEQFF. The full variable domain, with the rest looked up from reference TRBV14 and TRBJ2-1, is EAGVTQFPSHSVIEKGQTVTLRCDPISGHDNLYWYRRVMGKEIKFLLHFVKESKQDESGMPNNRFLAERTGGTYSTLKVQPAELEDSGVYFCASSQVWPDREYEQFFGPGTRLTVL.

This clone occurred once. The chain recombines TRBV25-1 with TRBJ2-3, with 8 positions matching TRBD2. The germline gives CDR1 MGHDK, CDR2 SYGVNS. Unmatched junction bases numbered 5, after V lost 3 bases and J lost 0 bases. This CDR3 comprises 16 residues. The DNA of the CDR3 is TGTGCCAGCAGTGACTGGGTAGCGGGAAGCACAGATACGCAGTATTTT. It encodes CASSDWVAGSTDTQYF.

As DNA, the CDR3 is TGTGCCTGGAGTGTACTAGCGGGAGGGCCGGGGGAGCTGTTTTTT. Translating it yields CAWSVLAGGPGELFF. The rearrangement uses TRBV30 and TRBJ2-2, with 13 bases aligning to TRBD2. The CDR3 has 15 residues. Per germline, CDR1 GTSNPN and CDR2 SVGIG (reference sequence). V lost 0 bases to trimming and J lost 8 bases; unmatched junction nucleotides: 3.

The chain couples TRBV28 to TRBJ1-1; unclear D gene. Per germline, CDR1 MDHEN and CDR2 SYDVKM. This CDR3 is 12 amino acids long. Trimming shortened V by 6 bases and J by 4 bases, and 9 bases separated the two germline ends. The CDR3 bases are TGTGCCAGCAGACTAGTCGGCACTGAAGCTTTCTTT. Amino acid sequence: CASRLVGTEAFF.

This sequence joins TRBV9 and TRBJ2-5, with 7 nucleotides matching TRBD2. The V and J ends lost 4 bases and 0 bases, in that order; junction bases with no gene match: 3. Germline CDR1 and CDR2: SGDLS and YYNGEE. The CDR3 runs 14 residues. For the CDR3, the DNA is TGTGCCAGCAGCCACAGCGGGGACCAAGAGACCCAGTACTTC. Amino acids: CASSHSGDQETQYF.